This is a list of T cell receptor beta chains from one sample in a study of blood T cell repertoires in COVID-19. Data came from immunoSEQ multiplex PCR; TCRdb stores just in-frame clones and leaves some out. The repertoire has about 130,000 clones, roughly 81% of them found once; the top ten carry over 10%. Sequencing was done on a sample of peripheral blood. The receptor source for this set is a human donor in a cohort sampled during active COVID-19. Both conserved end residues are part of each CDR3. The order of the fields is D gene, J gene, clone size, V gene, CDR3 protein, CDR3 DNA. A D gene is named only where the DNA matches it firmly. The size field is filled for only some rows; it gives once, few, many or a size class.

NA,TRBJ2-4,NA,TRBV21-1,CASSKRGSGATPKNIQYF,TGTGCCAGCAGCAAACGTGGTAGCGGCGCCACCCCTAAAAACATTCAGTACTTC
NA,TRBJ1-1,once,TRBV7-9,CASSKGFGGELNTEAFF,TGTGCCAGCAGCAAGGGCTTTGGAGGGGAATTGAACACTGAAGCTTTCTTT
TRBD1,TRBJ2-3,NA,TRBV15,CATGRLQGSTDTQYF,TGTGCCACCGGTCGACTACAGGGGAGCACAGATACGCAGTATTTT
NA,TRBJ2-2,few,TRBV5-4,CASSYGQRNTGELFF,TGTGCCAGCAGTTACGGACAAAGGAACACCGGGGAGCTGTTTTTT
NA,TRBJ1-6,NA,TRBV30,CAWSPRSSYNSPLHF,TGTGCCTGGAGCCCTAGGAGCTCCTATAATTCACCCCTCCACTTT
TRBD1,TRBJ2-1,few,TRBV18,CASSPGTGSTIEQFF,TGTGCCAGCTCGCCCGGGACAGGGAGTACAATCGAGCAGTTCTTC
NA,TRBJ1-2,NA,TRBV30,CARSVGGTNYGYTF,TGTGCTCGAAGTGTGGGGGGAACCAACTATGGCTACACCTTC
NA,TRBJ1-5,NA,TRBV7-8,CASSLVQTDQPQHF,TGTGCCAGCAGCTTAGTACAGACAGATCAGCCCCAGCATTTT
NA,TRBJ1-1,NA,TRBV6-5,CASSRLDRPSEAFF,TGTGCCAGCAGCAGATTAGACAGACCATCTGAAGCTTTCTTT
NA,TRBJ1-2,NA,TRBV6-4,CASSDSQGIYTF,TGTGCCAGCAGTGACTCTCAGGGGATATACACCTTC
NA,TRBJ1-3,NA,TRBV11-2,CASSLEVLRNTIYF,TGTGCCAGCAGCTTAGAGGTTCTAAGAAACACCATATATTTT
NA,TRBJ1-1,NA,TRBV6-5,CASSPAGANTEAFF,TGTGCCAGCAGCCCCGCGGGGGCGAACACTGAAGCTTTCTTT
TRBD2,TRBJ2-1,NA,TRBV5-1,CASSWSGGANNEQFF,TGCGCCAGCAGCTGGAGCGGGGGGGCCAACAATGAGCAGTTCTTC
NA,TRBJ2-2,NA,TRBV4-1,CASSQDFEGPGELFF,TGCGCCAGCAGCCAAGACTTTGAGGGTCCCGGGGAGCTGTTTTTT
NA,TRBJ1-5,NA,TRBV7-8,CASSLSGNGQPQHF,TGTGCCAGCAGCTTATCAGGGAATGGTCAGCCCCAGCATTTT
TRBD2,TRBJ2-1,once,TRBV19,CASSIAGGPHEQFF,TGTGCCAGTAGTATAGCGGGGGGGCCGCATGAGCAGTTCTTC
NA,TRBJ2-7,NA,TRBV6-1,CASSEDTRTHGTYEQYF,TGTGCCAGCAGTGAAGATACTCGGACTCATGGGACCTACGAGCAGTACTTC
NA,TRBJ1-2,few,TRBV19,CASIGTMTVYGYTF,TGTGCCAGTATCGGAACGATGACAGTTTATGGCTACACCTTC
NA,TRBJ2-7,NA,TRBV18,CASSPGSFYEQYF,TGTGCCAGCTCACCGGGCAGCTTCTACGAGCAGTACTTC
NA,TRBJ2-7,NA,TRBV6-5,CASTGQPQTYEQYF,TGTGCCAGCACGGGTCAGCCGCAAACCTACGAGCAGTACTTC
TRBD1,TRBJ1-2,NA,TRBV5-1,CASSSGQRDYGYTF,TGCGCCAGCAGCTCGGGACAGCGCGACTATGGCTACACCTTC